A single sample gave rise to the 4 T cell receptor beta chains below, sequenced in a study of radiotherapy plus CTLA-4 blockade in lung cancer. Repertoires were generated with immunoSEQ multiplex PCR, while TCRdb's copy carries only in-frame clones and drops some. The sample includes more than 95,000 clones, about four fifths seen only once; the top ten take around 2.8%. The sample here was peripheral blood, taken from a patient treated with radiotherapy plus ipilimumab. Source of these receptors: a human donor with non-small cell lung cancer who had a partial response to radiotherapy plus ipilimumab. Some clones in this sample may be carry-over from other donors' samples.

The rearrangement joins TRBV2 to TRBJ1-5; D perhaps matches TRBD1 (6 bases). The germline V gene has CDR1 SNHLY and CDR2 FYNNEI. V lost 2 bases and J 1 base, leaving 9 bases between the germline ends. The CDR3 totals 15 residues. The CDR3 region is CASSERTASNQPQHF. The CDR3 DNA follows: TGTGCCAGCAGTGAAAGGACAGCCAGCAATCAGCCCCAGCATTTT.

The CDR3 DNA reads as TGTGCCAGTAGTACGGGGACTGTCTACGAGCAGTACTTC. This encodes CASSTGTVYEQYF. V is TRBV19 and J is TRBJ2-7; possibly TRBD2 for D (6 bases). Looked up from germline, CDR1 is LNHDA and CDR2 is SQIVND (reference sequence). The CDR3 extends over 13 amino acids. Trimming stripped 4 bases from V and 3 bases from J, with 10 bases between.

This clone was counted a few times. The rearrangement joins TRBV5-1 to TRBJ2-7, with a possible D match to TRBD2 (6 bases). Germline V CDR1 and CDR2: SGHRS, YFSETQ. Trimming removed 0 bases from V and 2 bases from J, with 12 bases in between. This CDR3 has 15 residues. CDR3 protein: CASSLGTAGTYEQYF. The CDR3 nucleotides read TGCGCCAGCAGCTTGGGGACGGCGGGGACCTACGAGCAGTACTTC.

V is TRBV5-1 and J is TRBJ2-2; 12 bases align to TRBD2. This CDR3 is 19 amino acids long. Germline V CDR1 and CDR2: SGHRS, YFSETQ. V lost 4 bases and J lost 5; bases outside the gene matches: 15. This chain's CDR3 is CASSPEGGLAGSGTGELFF. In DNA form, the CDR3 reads TGCGCCAGCAGCCCGGAAGGAGGACTAGCGGGGTCCGGGACCGGGGAGCTGTTTTTT.